This TCR beta chain was obtained from a study of PD-1 blockade in mismatch repair-deficient tumors. The germline V gene has CDR1 LNHDA and CDR2 SQIVND (reference sequence). This CDR3 comprises 15 residues. The ends were cut back, 4 bases at V and 3 bases at J, with 13 bases in the middle. Clones were read by immunoSEQ multiplex PCR, and TCRdb kept only the in-frame ones, dropping some. This table has 120,000 or so clones, more than 85% appearing once. The TCR comes from an adult with mismatch repair-deficient cancer. The sample was peripheral blood, taken 44 weeks after starting pembrolizumab. The genes are TRBV19 and TRBJ1-5; perhaps TRBD1 as D (5 bases). CDR3 region: CASSRLSTDNQPQHF. The CDR3 DNA reads as TGTGCCAGTAGTAGGTTATCGACAGACAATCAGCCCCAGCATTTT. Using reference TRBV19 and TRBJ1-5 for the parts outside the CDR3, the full variable domain is DGGITQSPKYLFRKEGQNVTLSCEQNLNHDAMYWYRQDPGQGLRLIYYSQIVNDFQKGDIAEGYSVSREKKESFPLTVTSAQKNPTAFYLCASSRLSTDNQPQHFGDGTRLSIL.